This paragraph covers one T cell receptor (beta chain) sequence. The data were obtained in a study of blood T cell repertoires in COVID-19. Overall study: Samples representing acute and convalescent COVID-19 were sourced from the United States, Italy and Spain.

In the authors' workflow: Scientists estimated how many nucleated cells there were by amplifying reference gene primers. Measured with immunoSEQ multiplex PCR; TCRdb has only the in-frame clones, and not every one. The V and J calls and clone size were taken over from that table, and D and trimming were inferred from the DNA. The table has approximately 29,000 clones, 88% seen once. J gave up 3 bases and V 6 bases, and 7 bases lay outside the gene matches. Germline V gene sequence: CDR1 MRHNA, CDR2 SNTAGT. The CDR3 extends over 14 amino acids. This clonotype was obtained from a human donor with active COVID-19. The donor label of this sample is uncertain. The sequenced sample consisted of peripheral blood. The chain recombines TRBV6-4 with TRBJ2-7; 8 bases match TRBD1. The CDR3 nucleotides read TGTGCCAGCAGCCCCGGGACAGGAGACTACGAGCAGTACTTC. Its translation is CASSPGTGDYEQYF.